This record covers a single T cell receptor beta chain. What it binds is not known. The TCR library protocol was used to attach unique molecular identifiers. These identifiers were attached to individual cDNA molecules. Each CDR3 protein is one row after TCRdb ran MiXCR on the 5' RACE reads. The sample lists approximately 68,000 distinct CDR3 sequences, 10% occurring once. This record comes from a study of early T cells in non-severe SARS-CoV-2 infection. Study-level findings and limits: Anti-spike CD8 responses were favored in VDJdb matching, and private and CD4 specificities were missed.

With 5 bases removed from V and 0 bases from J, the gap between germline ends came to 15 bases. Germline CDR1 and CDR2: SGHKS and YYEKEE (reference sequence). This CDR3 region has 16 residues. Sequenced material: whole blood, taken at baseline. This rearrangement joins TRBV5-5 to TRBJ2-1; no firm D call. The sequence was obtained from an adult who was a healthcare worker with PCR-confirmed SARS-CoV-2 infection or an uninfected control (not recorded which). The CDR3 region is CASSPMAVSSYNEQFF. CDR3 nucleotides: TGTGCCAGCAGTCCAATGGCGGTAAGCTCCTACAATGAGCAGTTCTTC.